This TCR beta chain was profiled in a study of response to subunit inactivated influenza vaccine. TCRdb independently ran MiXCR on the RT-PCR reads; one entry per CDR3 protein. In the table there are roughly 650,000 distinct CDR3 sequences, 15% to 19% of which are singletons. The study's findings and limits: Authors suggested few new T cells are recruited by each seasonal influenza vaccination.

The CDR3 extends over 17 amino acids. The trim removed 2 bases at V and 3 bases at J, leaving 6 bases unmatched. The germline gives CDR1 MNHEY, CDR2 SMNVEV (reference sequence). This clonotype has a handful of counts. The antigen is unknown. The V call is TRBV27, the J call TRBJ1-4, with 10 bases fitting TRBD1. This receptor was identified in a middle-aged man who received an inactivated influenza vaccine. Sequenced material: PBMCs from blood, taken roughly 12 days after vaccination. The DNA of the CDR3 is TGTGCCAGCAGTTTAAGGTGGACAGGGGGTGCTAATGAAAAACTGTTTTTT. Its protein product is CASSLRWTGGANEKLFF.